These T cell receptor beta chains were read from a single sample in a study of tumor and adjacent non-tumor tissue in lung cancer. TCRdb processed the multiplex PCR reads anew with MiXCR; each CDR3 protein has one entry. The sample shows around 82,000 distinct CDR3 sequences, about four fifths of them seen only once. Sequenced input: distant non-tumor lung tissue. These receptors were obtained from a man in his sixties with non-small cell lung cancer. The CDR3 runs from the conserved cysteine through the conserved F or W. Fields, in order: J gene, D gene, V gene, clone size, CDR3 DNA, CDR3 protein. D genes are given only for firm matches. Only some rows state a clone size, as once, few, many or a class for expanded clones.

J gene: TRBJ2-3
D gene: -
V gene: TRBV11-2
clone size: -
CDR3 DNA: TGTGCCAGCAGCTTAGGCTCGAGAGTAGTTACGCAGTATTTT
CDR3 protein: CASSLGSRVVTQYF

J gene: TRBJ2-2
D gene: -
V gene: TRBV13
clone size: medium-sized
CDR3 DNA: TGTGCCAGCAGCTTAGCCGGGGGCGCCGTCGGGGAGCTGTTTTTT
CDR3 protein: CASSLAGGAVGELFF

J gene: TRBJ2-1
D gene: -
V gene: TRBV6-2/TRBV6-3
clone size: -
CDR3 DNA: TGTGTCAGCAGCCGCCGCGGGTACAATAAGCAGCTCTTC
CDR3 protein: CVSSRRGYNKQLF

J gene: TRBJ2-7
D gene: TRBD1
V gene: TRBV28
clone size: -
CDR3 DNA: TGTGCCAGCACTACCGCCGGGACAGGTCGCTACGAGCAGTACTTC
CDR3 protein: CASTTAGTGRYEQYF

J gene: TRBJ2-5
D gene: -
V gene: TRBV20-1
clone size: -
CDR3 DNA: TGTAGTGCCCCACGGGGCGGGATACTACAAGAGAACCAGTACTTC
CDR3 protein: CSAPRGGILQENQYF

J gene: TRBJ2-5
D gene: -
V gene: TRBV6-5
clone size: once
CDR3 DNA: TGTGCCAGCAGACCCGGGGGAAAAGAGACCCAGTACTTC
CDR3 protein: CASRPGGKETQYF

J gene: TRBJ2-7
D gene: TRBD2
V gene: TRBV11-2
clone size: -
CDR3 DNA: TGTGCCAGCACCCCTGAGCGGGGAGGATACTACGAGCAGTACTTC
CDR3 protein: CASTPERGGYYEQYF

J gene: TRBJ1-1
D gene: -
V gene: TRBV11-2
clone size: -
CDR3 DNA: TGTGCCAGCAGCTTAGATCAAGGGATTGAAGCTTTCTTT
CDR3 protein: CASSLDQGIEAFF

J gene: TRBJ2-3
D gene: TRBD2
V gene: TRBV11-3
clone size: once
CDR3 DNA: TGTGCCGGCAGCACTCGACTAGCGGGAGTTTCAGATACGCAGTATTTT
CDR3 protein: CAGSTRLAGVSDTQYF

J gene: TRBJ2-4
D gene: -
V gene: TRBV11-3
clone size: -
CDR3 DNA: TGTGCCAGCATCCCCCGGGACCACAAGAACATTCAGTACTTC
CDR3 protein: CASIPRDHKNIQYF

J gene: TRBJ1-6
D gene: -
V gene: TRBV7-9
clone size: -
CDR3 DNA: TGTGACAGCATGACGTTAGGGATATCCTATAATTCACCCCTCCACTTT
CDR3 protein: CDSMTLGISYNSPLHF

J gene: TRBJ2-3
D gene: TRBD2
V gene: TRBV11-2
clone size: -
CDR3 DNA: TGTGCCAGAAGCTTTTTCCTAGCGGTGGCTGATACACAGTATTTT
CDR3 protein: CARSFFLAVADTQYF

J gene: TRBJ1-1
D gene: -
V gene: TRBV20-1
clone size: -
CDR3 DNA: TGCCGTACTATACGGGGGAACACTGAAGCTTTCTTT
CDR3 protein: CRTIRGNTEAFF

J gene: TRBJ2-7
D gene: TRBD1
V gene: TRBV6-5
clone size: -
CDR3 DNA: TGTGCCAGCAGTTATTCTGACAGGGTAGCAGAGCATTACTTC
CDR3 protein: CASSYSDRVAEHYF

J gene: TRBJ2-1
D gene: -
V gene: TRBV11-3
clone size: -
CDR3 DNA: TGTACCAGCAGCCCCTCTAGCAGGAGGTCGCGGGTCTTC
CDR3 protein: CTSSPSSRRSRVF

J gene: TRBJ2-7
D gene: -
V gene: TRBV11-2
clone size: -
CDR3 DNA: TGTGCCAGTAGCTTAGACGGAAGTCCCTACGAGCAGCACTTC
CDR3 protein: CASSLDGSPYEQHF

J gene: TRBJ1-1
D gene: -
V gene: TRBV11-3
clone size: few
CDR3 DNA: TGTGCCAGCAGCCGCAGCGGGACAAATATGAACACTGAAGCTTTCTTT
CDR3 protein: CASSRSGTNMNTEAFF

J gene: TRBJ2-7
D gene: -
V gene: TRBV20-1
clone size: -
CDR3 DNA: TGCAGTGCTAGATCAAGGACATACCCATCTTACGAGCAGTACTTC
CDR3 protein: CSARSRTYPSYEQYF

J gene: TRBJ2-7
D gene: -
V gene: TRBV11-2
clone size: many
CDR3 DNA: TGTGCCAGCAGCTTATTATCACAGGGGGGGATCGAGCAGTACTTC
CDR3 protein: CASSLLSQGGIEQYF

J gene: TRBJ2-3
D gene: -
V gene: TRBV5-1
clone size: -
CDR3 DNA: TGCGCCAGCAGCTTGGGCAGGGTCCGATTAGATACGCAGTATTTT
CDR3 protein: CASSLGRVRLDTQYF

J gene: TRBJ1-1
D gene: -
V gene: TRBV29-1
clone size: once
CDR3 DNA: TGCAGCGTTGAAGGATCCGCTGAAGCTTTCTTT
CDR3 protein: CSVEGSAEAFF

J gene: TRBJ2-3
D gene: -
V gene: TRBV5-1
clone size: -
CDR3 DNA: TGTGCCAGCAGCTTGGACAGTCCGAGCGTAGATACGCAGTATTTT
CDR3 protein: CASSLDSPSVDTQYF

J gene: TRBJ2-7
D gene: -
V gene: TRBV20-1
clone size: -
CDR3 DNA: TGTAGTGCTAGAGATCGTGGCAGGGAGTACGAGCACTACTTC
CDR3 protein: CSARDRGREYEHYF

J gene: TRBJ2-1
D gene: -
V gene: TRBV5-6
clone size: -
CDR3 DNA: TGTGGCAGCAGTCAGGACAGGAGGGAAGTCTACATTGAGCAGTTCTTC
CDR3 protein: CGSSQDRREVYIEQFF

J gene: TRBJ2-7
D gene: -
V gene: TRBV11-3
clone size: once
CDR3 DNA: TGTGTCACCAGCTATCGGACTGGATTAACCTACAAGGAGTACTTC
CDR3 protein: CVTSYRTGLTYKEYF

J gene: TRBJ2-1
D gene: -
V gene: TRBV29-1
clone size: -
CDR3 DNA: TGCAACGTTTGGGGTGGGCGGTACAATGAGCAGCTCTTC
CDR3 protein: CNVWGGRYNEQLF

J gene: TRBJ2-7
D gene: -
V gene: TRBV11-3
clone size: once
CDR3 DNA: TGTGCCAGCAGCTACGGGCAGACCTACGAGAAGTGTTTC
CDR3 protein: CASSYGQTYEKCF

J gene: TRBJ1-4
D gene: -
V gene: TRBV4-2
clone size: many
CDR3 DNA: TGTGCCAGCAGCCAGCTAAGCGTGGCGGGTAATCAGGAAAAACTGTTTTTT
CDR3 protein: CASSQLSVAGNQEKLFF

J gene: TRBJ2-1
D gene: -
V gene: TRBV7-8
clone size: -
CDR3 DNA: TGTGCCAGCAGTTCCCCCGGGGGAGCCTATAATGAGCGGTTCTTC
CDR3 protein: CASSSPGGAYNERFF

J gene: TRBJ2-2
D gene: TRBD1
V gene: TRBV24-1
clone size: once
CDR3 DNA: TGTGCCACCAGTGATTCTGGGTTCGGGACAGGGGACCTGGGGGAGCTGTTTTTT
CDR3 protein: CATSDSGFGTGDLGELFF

J gene: TRBJ2-2
D gene: -
V gene: TRBV10-2
clone size: few
CDR3 DNA: TGCGCCAATAGTGAGTTCTCCGGGGAGCTGTTTTTT
CDR3 protein: CANSEFSGELFF

J gene: TRBJ2-7
D gene: TRBD1
V gene: TRBV29-1
clone size: -
CDR3 DNA: TGCAGCGCTACCAGGACAGGGCAATACGAGCAGTACTTC
CDR3 protein: CSATRTGQYEQYF

J gene: TRBJ2-6
D gene: TRBD2
V gene: TRBV6-5
clone size: -
CDR3 DNA: TGTGCCAGCAGCCTAGCGGGAGCCAGTTCTGGGACCAAGGTCCTGACTTTC
CDR3 protein: CASSLAGASSGTKVLTF